The 18 T cell receptor beta chains below come from one sample, sequenced in a study of cytomegalovirus exposure and HLA in healthy donors. The PCR made use of 60 Vbeta and 13 Jbeta primers. Sequencing used immunoSEQ multiplex PCR; TCRdb keeps in-frame clones, though not all of them. The sample has over 100,000 clones; roughly four fifths are singletons. Sequenced input: PBMCs. The origin of the receptors is a man aged 25-45 years in good health and CMV-seropositive.

The genes are TRBV28 and TRBJ1-5, with D possibly matching TRBD1 (5 bases). Germline V gene lookup returns CDR1 MDHEN and CDR2 SYDVKM. V lost 8 bases to trimming and J lost 6 bases, with 20 bases between them. This CDR3 has 15 amino acids. The CDR3 region is CASSRARVGFQPQHF. CDR3 in DNA: TGTGCCAGCTCCCGGGCCAGGGTGGGTTTTCAGCCCCAGCATTTT. Variable domain in full (rest from reference TRBV28 and TRBJ1-5): DVKVTQSSRYLVKRTGEKVFLECVQDMDHENMFWYRQDPGLGLRLIYFSYDVKMKEKGDIPEGYSVSREKKERFSLILESASTNQTSMYLCASSRARVGFQPQHFGDGTRLSIL.

This clone was detected only a few times. The rearrangement joins TRBV30 to TRBJ1-1; D is possibly TRBD1 (6 bases). In germline, CDR1 is GTSNPN, CDR2 SVGIG (reference sequence). The V end was cut by 5 bases, the J end by 4 bases, with 17 bases between. This CDR3 has 14 residues. The CDR3 nucleotides read TGTGCCTGGGGGGCCGGGACATGGGCCACTGAAGCTTTCTTT. Translation: CAWGAGTWATEAFF. The full variable domain, completed using reference TRBV30 and TRBJ1-1, is SQTIHQWPATLVQPVGSPLSLECTVEGTSNPNLYWYRQAAGRGLQLLFYSVGIGQISSEVPQNLSASRPQDRQFILSSKKLLLSDSGFYLCAWGAGTWATEAFFGQGTRLTVV.

The chain combines TRBV7-2 with TRBJ2-2; maybe TRBD1 (6 bases). In germline, CDR1 is SGHTA, CDR2 FQGNSA. The CDR3 contains 14 residues. Trimming removed 6 bases from V and 5 bases from J, with 13 bases in between. The CDR3 sequence is CASRGTGWTGELFF. CDR3 sequence (DNA): TGTGCCAGCAGGGGCACAGGGTGGACCGGGGAGCTGTTTTTT.

The V call is TRBV10-3, the J call TRBJ1-2; tentative D call: TRBD1 (5 bases). The CDR3 length is 17 residues. Germline loops: CDR1 ENHRY, CDR2 SYGVKD. Trimming took off 8 bases at V and 8 bases at J, with 30 bases between the two ends. As DNA, the CDR3 is TGTGCCATCGGTACGCAGGGATGGTCTAGCGGGGTGGAGGGCTACACCTTC. Its translation: CAIGTQGWSSGVEGYTF.

This clone appeared once. CDR3 sequence: CASSVDGGLRPGGGYTF. The CDR3 DNA is TGTGCCAGCAGCGTAGATGGGGGATTACGTCCCGGGGGTGGCTACACCTTC. The V gene is TRBV9, the J gene TRBJ1-2, with D perhaps matching TRBD1 (5 bases). The CDR3 is 17 amino acids. Germline V gene data show CDR1 as SGDLS and CDR2 as YYNGEE. The germline V and J ends were trimmed by 0 bases and 7 bases, with 22 bases remaining between them. Filled out from reference TRBV9 and TRBJ1-2, the complete variable domain reads DSGVTQTPKHLITATGQRVTLRCSPRSGDLSVYWYQQSLDQGLQFLIQYYNGEERAKGNILERFSAQQFPDLHSELNLSSLELGDSALYFCASSVDGGLRPGGGYTFGSGTRLTVV.

The gene calls are TRBV28 and TRBJ1-6; 7 bases agree with TRBD1. This CDR3 comprises 15 residues. The germline CDR1 and CDR2 sequences are MDHEN and SYDVKM. The junction had 5 bases not matched to a gene; V was cut back by 2 bases and J by 7 bases. CDR3 region: CASSLPTGDNSPLHF. CDR3 coding DNA: TGTGCCAGCAGTTTACCCACAGGGGACAATTCACCCCTCCACTTT.

V is TRBV6-4 and J is TRBJ2-1; 7 nucleotides align to TRBD2. Germline CDR1 MRHNA, CDR2 SNTAGT. This CDR3 region has 18 residues. The V segment lost 6 bases and the J segment 8 bases; nucleotides outside the gene matches: 22. CDR3 loop: CASSPGQAAREFPHEQFF. The CDR3 DNA reads as TGTGCCAGCAGCCCGGGTCAGGCGGCGCGGGAGTTCCCCCATGAGCAGTTCTTC.

The chain is built from TRBV5-1 and TRBJ1-6, with 9 nucleotides matching TRBD1. Germline CDR1 reads SGHRS; CDR2 reads YFSETQ. This CDR3 region has 15 residues. V gave up 0 bases and J gave up 9 bases; unmatched junction bases: 4. For the CDR3, the DNA is TGCGCCAGCAGCTTGGAGGGACAGGGAGGTTCACCCCTCCACTTT. Residues: CASSLEGQGGSPLHF. Using reference TRBV5-1 and TRBJ1-6 for the parts outside the CDR3, the full variable domain is KAGVTQTPRYLIKTRGQQVTLSCSPISGHRSVSWYQQTPGQGLQFLFEYFSETQRNKGNFPGRFSGRQFSNSRSEMNVSTLELGDSALYLCASSLEGQGGSPLHFGNGTRLTVT.

The chain couples TRBV14 to TRBJ2-5; 11 nucleotides align to TRBD2. Germline V CDR1 and CDR2: SGHDN, FVKESK. This CDR3 is built from 16 residues. V gave up 5 bases and J gave up 7 bases; unmatched junction bases: 12. CDR3 loop: CASSGFSGTSGGTQYF. CDR3 DNA: TGTGCCAGCAGCGGGTTTTCCGGGACTAGCGGAGGGACCCAGTACTTC. Variable domain in full (rest from reference TRBV14 and TRBJ2-5): EAGVTQFPSHSVIEKGQTVTLRCDPISGHDNLYWYRRVMGKEIKFLLHFVKESKQDESGMPNNRFLAERTGGTYSTLKVQPAELEDSGVYFCASSGFSGTSGGTQYFGPGTRLLVL.

This clone was counted a single time. The chain couples TRBV30 to TRBJ2-1, with D unresolved. CDR3 length equals 11 residues. Germline V gives CDR1 GTSNPN, CDR2 SVGIG (reference sequence). With 1 base removed from V and 5 bases from J, the gap between germline ends came to 3 bases. The CDR3 is CAWSGDNEQFF. Here the CDR3 DNA reads TGTGCCTGGAGTGGAGACAATGAGCAGTTCTTC.

This clone was detected only a few times. The J gene is TRBJ2-3, the V gene TRBV5-1; TRBD1 matches at 8 bases. The V gene's germline CDR1 is SGHRS and CDR2 YFSETQ. The junction had 7 bases not matched to a gene; V was cut back by 4 bases and J by 0 bases. The CDR3 runs to 16 residues. Written as DNA, the CDR3 is TGCGCCAGCAGCGGATGGACAGGGCCTAGCACAGATACGCAGTATTTT. Its translation: CASSGWTGPSTDTQYF. The variable domain in full, with the rest retrieved from reference TRBV5-1 and TRBJ2-3, is KAGVTQTPRYLIKTRGQQVTLSCSPISGHRSVSWYQQTPGQGLQFLFEYFSETQRNKGNFPGRFSGRQFSNSRSEMNVSTLELGDSALYLCASSGWTGPSTDTQYFGPGTRLTVL.

The J gene is TRBJ2-6, the V gene TRBV27, with TRBD2 matching over 9 bases. The V gene end was trimmed by 6 bases and the J gene end by 5 bases; junction bases not matched to a gene: 17. The length of the CDR3 is 19 residues. Germline loops: CDR1 MNHEY, CDR2 SMNVEV (reference sequence). CDR3 sequence: CASSPRRLAEEGWANVLTF. The CDR3 DNA reads as TGTGCCAGCAGCCCAAGACGACTAGCGGAGGAGGGCTGGGCCAACGTCCTGACTTTC.

This clone has only a few counts. This chain links TRBV9 with TRBJ2-1; 8 bases line up with TRBD1. Germline CDR1 is SGDLS and CDR2 is YYNGEE. The V and J ends lost 4 bases and 4 bases, in that order; junction bases with no gene match: 4. The CDR3 loop spans 14 amino acids. The CDR3 protein is CASSLTGDYNEQFF. The CDR3 region has the DNA TGTGCCAGCAGCTTGACAGGGGATTACAATGAGCAGTTCTTC.

This chain connects TRBV6-1 to TRBJ1-2, with 11 positions matching TRBD1. The germline V gene has CDR1 MNHNS and CDR2 SASEGT. V gave up 5 bases and J gave up 6 bases; unmatched junction bases: 5. This CDR3 region has 14 residues. The CDR3 bases are TGTGCCAGCAGTCCCGGACAGGGGGCTGATGGCTACACCTTC. Encoded protein: CASSPGQGADGYTF.

V usage is TRBV4-2 and J usage is TRBJ2-3, with TRBD1 matching over 7 bases. V lost 6 bases to trimming and J lost 2 bases; unmatched junction nucleotides: 8. This CDR3 is 15 amino acids long. Germline V gene sequence: CDR1 LGHNA, CDR2 YNFKEQ. In DNA form, the CDR3 reads TGTGCCAGCAGTCGACAGGGTGTGGACACAGATACGCAGTATTTT. Encoded protein: CASSRQGVDTDTQYF.

The V gene is TRBV5-4, the J gene TRBJ2-7; D unresolved. Trimming took 0 bases from V and 0 from J, leaving 4 bases between them. There are 13 residues in the CDR3. Germline V gene data show CDR1 as SGHNT and CDR2 as YYREEE (reference sequence). CDR3 DNA: TGTGCCAGCAGCTTGGACACCTCCTACGAGCAGTACTTC. Translated: CASSLDTSYEQYF.

The chain combines TRBV5-1 with TRBJ1-4, with D hard to call. V dropped 8 bases and J dropped 4 bases, with 15 bases sitting between them. In germline, CDR1 is SGHRS, CDR2 YFSETQ. The CDR3 contains 14 residues. CDR3 sequence: CASTKGGVNEKLFF. CDR3 DNA: TGCGCCAGTACGAAGGGAGGAGTTAATGAAAAACTGTTTTTT.

This chain's CDR3 is CASSEFSWGGTEAFF. In DNA, the CDR3 is TGTGCCAGCAGTGAATTTTCGTGGGGGGGCACTGAAGCTTTCTTT. The chain joins TRBV25-1 to TRBJ1-1, with a tentative D call TRBD1 (5 bases). Deletions cut 1 base from V and 4 bases from J, with 13 bases between. The length of the CDR3 is 15 residues. Per the germline V gene, CDR1 is MGHDK and CDR2 is SYGVNS. The full variable domain, rest sourced from reference TRBV25-1 and TRBJ1-1, is EADIYQTPRYLVIGTGKKITLECSQTMGHDKMYWYQQDPGMELHLIHYSYGVNSTEKGDLSSESTVSRIRTEHFPLTLESARPSHTSQYLCASSEFSWGGTEAFFGQGTRLTVV.